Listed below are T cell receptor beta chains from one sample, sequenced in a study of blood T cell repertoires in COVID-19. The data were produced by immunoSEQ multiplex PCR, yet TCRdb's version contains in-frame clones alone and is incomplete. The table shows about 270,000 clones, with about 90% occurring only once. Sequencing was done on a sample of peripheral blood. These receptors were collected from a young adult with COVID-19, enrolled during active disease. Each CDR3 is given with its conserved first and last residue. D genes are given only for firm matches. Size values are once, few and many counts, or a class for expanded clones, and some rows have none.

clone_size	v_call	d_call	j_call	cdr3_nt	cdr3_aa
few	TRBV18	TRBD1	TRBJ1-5	TGTGCCAGCTCACCACGCGTGGACAGGTTGGAGGACAGCAATCAGCCCCAGCATTTT	CASSPRVDRLEDSNQPQHF
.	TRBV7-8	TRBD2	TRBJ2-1	TGTGCCAGCAGCTTGGGACTAGCGGCCTACAATGAGCAGTTCTTC	CASSLGLAAYNEQFF
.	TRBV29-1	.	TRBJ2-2	TGCAGCGGAACGTGGGGGCCGGAGCTGTTTTTT	CSGTWGPELFF
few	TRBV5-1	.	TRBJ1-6	TGCGCCAGCAGCCTAGACAGAGCGAGCTCCTATAATTCACCCCTCCACTTT	CASSLDRASSYNSPLHF
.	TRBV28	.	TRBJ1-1	TGTGCCAGCAGTTTGTTACAGGAGCCCGGGAACACTGAAGCTTTCTTT	CASSLLQEPGNTEAFF
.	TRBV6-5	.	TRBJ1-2	TGTGCCAGCAGTCCCGCCCCGGACAGTTATGGCTACACCTTC	CASSPAPDSYGYTF
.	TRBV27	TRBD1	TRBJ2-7	TGTGCCAGCAGTTTATCCGCCTTTGGACAGGGCTCCTACGAGCAGTACTTC	CASSLSAFGQGSYEQYF
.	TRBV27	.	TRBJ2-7	TGTGCCAGCAGTTCGTACTACGAGCAGTACTTC	CASSSYYEQYF
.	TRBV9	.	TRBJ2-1	TGTGCCAGCAGCGTAGACCTAACAGGGAGCAATGAGCAGTTCTTC	CASSVDLTGSNEQFF
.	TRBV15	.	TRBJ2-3	TGTGCCACCAGCCCCGGTTACACAGATACGCAGTATTTT	CATSPGYTDTQYF
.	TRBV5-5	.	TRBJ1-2	TGTGCCAGCAGCTTGGATGGTCCCGGGTCTGGCTACACCTTC	CASSLDGPGSGYTF
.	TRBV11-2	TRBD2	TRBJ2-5	TGTGCCAGCAGCTTAATGGGTGATGGGGGGGAGCGAGAGACCCAGTACTTC	CASSLMGDGGERETQYF
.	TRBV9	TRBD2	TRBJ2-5	TGTGCCAGCAGAGCCGGGACTAGCGGACTAGAGACCCAGTACTTC	CASRAGTSGLETQYF
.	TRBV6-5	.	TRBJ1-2	TGTGCCAGCAGCCTGGGGCTCCTCTATGGCTACACCTTC	CASSLGLLYGYTF
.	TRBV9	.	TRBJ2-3	TGTGCCAGCAGCTCCCGGGTTAGCGAGGCGACAGATACGCAGTATTTT	CASSSRVSEATDTQYF
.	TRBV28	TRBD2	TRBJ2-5	TGTGCCAGCAGTTTATTAGGAGGACTAGCGCAAGAGACCCAGTACTTC	CASSLLGGLAQETQYF
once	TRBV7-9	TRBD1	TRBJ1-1	TGTGCCAGCAGCCAGACAGGGAGGACTGAAGCTTTCTTT	CASSQTGRTEAFF
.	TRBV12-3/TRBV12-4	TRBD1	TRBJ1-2	TGTGCCAGCGGCCGACAGGGAATCTATGGCTACACCTTC	CASGRQGIYGYTF
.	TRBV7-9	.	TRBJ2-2	TGTGCCACCTCGAGTTCCCCCACCGGGGAGCTGTTTTTT	CATSSSPTGELFF
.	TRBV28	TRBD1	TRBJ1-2	TGTGCCAGCAGTCTCCAGGGGGTGGGCTACACCTTC	CASSLQGVGYTF
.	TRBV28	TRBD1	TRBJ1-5	TGTGCCAGCAGTTTACACAGGGGGCGTCAGCCCCAGCATTTT	CASSLHRGRQPQHF
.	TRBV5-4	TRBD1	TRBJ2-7	TGTGCCAGCAGCTATCCGGGACAGGGGAACTACGAGCAGTACTTC	CASSYPGQGNYEQYF
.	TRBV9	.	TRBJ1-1	TGTGCCAGCAGCGTAGTTGGAGGGGCTGAAGCTTTCTTT	CASSVVGGAEAFF
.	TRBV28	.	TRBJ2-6	TGTGCCAGCAGGCCCCCGAGCGCTGGGGCCAACGTCCTGACTTTC	CASRPPSAGANVLTF
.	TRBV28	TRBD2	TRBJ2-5	TGTGCCAGCAGTGCCCTCGGACTAGAACTGCCCGAGACCCAGTACTTC	CASSALGLELPETQYF
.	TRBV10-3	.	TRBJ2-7	TGTGCCATCAGTGAAACTAGGGCAGGGGCGTACTACGAGCAGTACTTC	CAISETRAGAYYEQYF
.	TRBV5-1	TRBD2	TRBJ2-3	TGCGCCAGCAGCGGTGGCGCTAGCGGGACGACAGATACGCAGTATTTT	CASSGGASGTTDTQYF
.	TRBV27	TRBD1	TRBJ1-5	TGTGCCAGCAGTTTCTACCTCAACAGGGGAGTAAGGCAGCCCCAGCATTTT	CASSFYLNRGVRQPQHF
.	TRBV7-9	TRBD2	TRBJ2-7	TGTGCCAGCTGCTTGTCTTACGCGGGAGGGAACGAGCAGTACTTC	CASCLSYAGGNEQYF
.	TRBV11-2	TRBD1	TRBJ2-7	TGTGCCAGCAGCCAAAGGGGACAGGGGGTTTGGGAGCAGTACTTC	CASSQRGQGVWEQYF
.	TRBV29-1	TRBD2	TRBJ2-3	TGCAGCGTTGAAGATCGGCTAGCGGTCGCGGGTCATACGCAGTATTTT	CSVEDRLAVAGHTQYF
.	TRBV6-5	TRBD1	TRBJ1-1	TGTGCCAGCAGTTTCTCCGGGACAGATGAAGCTTTCTTT	CASSFSGTDEAFF
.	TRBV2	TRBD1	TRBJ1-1	TGTGCCAGCAGGAAGGTAGGACAGGGGACTGAAGCTTTCTTT	CASRKVGQGTEAFF
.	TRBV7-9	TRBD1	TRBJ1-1	TGTGCCAGCAGCCCTCGGGACAGGTTCGAAGCTTTCTTT	CASSPRDRFEAFF
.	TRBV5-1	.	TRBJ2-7	TGCGCCAGCAGCGAAGGTGGGAGCCCCTACGAGCAGTACTTC	CASSEGGSPYEQYF
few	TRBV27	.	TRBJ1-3	TGTGCCAGCAGCTCAACAGGAACCCGGCTCTCTGGAAACACCATATATTTT	CASSSTGTRLSGNTIYF
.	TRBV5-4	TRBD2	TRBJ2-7	TGTGCCAGCAGCGGACTAGCGGGAGACGAGCAGTACTTC	CASSGLAGDEQYF
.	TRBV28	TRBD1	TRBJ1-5	TGTGCCAGCAGTTTGGACAGGGGCCTCCAAGAGCCCCAGCATTTT	CASSLDRGLQEPQHF
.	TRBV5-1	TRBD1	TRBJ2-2	TGCGCCAGCAGCTTTACTTCAGGGGGCTTGACCGGGGAGCTGTTTTTT	CASSFTSGGLTGELFF
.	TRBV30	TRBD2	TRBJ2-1	TGTGCCTGGCAGACTAGCGGGAGAACCTATGAGCAGTTCTTC	CAWQTSGRTYEQFF
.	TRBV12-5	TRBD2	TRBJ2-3	TGTGCTAGTGGTTTGGTCGGACCTAGCGGGGGAACAGATACGCAGTATTTT	CASGLVGPSGGTDTQYF
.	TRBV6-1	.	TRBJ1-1	TGTGCCAGCAGTGAGGTTAGGGCAGGGGCTGAAGCTTTCTTT	CASSEVRAGAEAFF
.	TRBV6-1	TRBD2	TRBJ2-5	TGTGCCAGCAGTGAAGCCCCGACTAGCGGGCTACAAGAGACCCAGTACTTC	CASSEAPTSGLQETQYF
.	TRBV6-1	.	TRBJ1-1	TGTGCCAGCAGTGAGCGGCAGTCGAACACTGAAGCTTTCTTT	CASSERQSNTEAFF
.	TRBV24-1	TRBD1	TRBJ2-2	TGTGCCACCAGGATACAGGGGACCGGGGAGCTGTTTTTT	CATRIQGTGELFF
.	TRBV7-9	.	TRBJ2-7	TGTGCCAGCAGCTTTATCGTCGGGTCGAGCTCCTACGAGCAGTACTTC	CASSFIVGSSSYEQYF
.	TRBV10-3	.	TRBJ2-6	TGTGCCATCAGTGGGACAGTCTCTGGGGCCAACGTCCTGACTTTC	CAISGTVSGANVLTF
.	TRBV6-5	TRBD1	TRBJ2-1	TGTGCCAGCAGTTCCAACAGGGGGAACTCCTACAATGAGCAGTTCTTC	CASSSNRGNSYNEQFF
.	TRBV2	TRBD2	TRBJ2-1	TGTGCCAGCGAAGGGACTAGCGATGAGCAGTTCTTC	CASEGTSDEQFF
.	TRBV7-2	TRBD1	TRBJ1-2	TGTGCCAGCAGCACCGGACAGGGTTTGGTCACCTTC	CASSTGQGLVTF
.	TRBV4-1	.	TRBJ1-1	TGCGCCAGCAGAGGGCCGTCCAGGGATGCCACTGAAGCTTTCTTT	CASRGPSRDATEAFF
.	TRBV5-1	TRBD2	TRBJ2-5	TGCGCCAGCAGCTCCGGGACTAGCGCGACCCAAGAGACCCAGTACTTC	CASSSGTSATQETQYF
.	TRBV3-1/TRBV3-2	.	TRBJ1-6	TGTGCCAGCAGCCAAGGTAGATGGAGAGTGAATTCACCCCTCCACTTT	CASSQGRWRVNSPLHF
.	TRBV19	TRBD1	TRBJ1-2	TGTGCCAGTAGTTGGGACAGATCTAACTATGGCTACACCTTC	CASSWDRSNYGYTF
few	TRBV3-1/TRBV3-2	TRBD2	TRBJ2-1	TGTGCCAGCAGCCCCTCTAGCGGGAGTTTGGATGAGCAGTTCTTC	CASSPSSGSLDEQFF
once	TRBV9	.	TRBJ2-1	TGTGCCAGCAGCGTAGCCATCGGAGATGAGCAGTTCTTC	CASSVAIGDEQFF
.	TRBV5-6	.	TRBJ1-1	TGTGCCAGCAGCGGGGGCGGGGGCCGGATGAACACTGAAGCTTTCTTT	CASSGGGGRMNTEAFF
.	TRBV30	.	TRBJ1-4	TGTGCCTGGAGTCCCCTGGAACAGGCAACTAATGAAAAACTGTTTTTT	CAWSPLEQATNEKLFF
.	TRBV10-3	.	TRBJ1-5	TGTGCCATCAGCACTGACAGGACTAATCAGCCCCAGCATTTT	CAISTDRTNQPQHF